One T cell receptor (beta chain) is described in this entry. Its antigen is as yet unknown. This was a deep-level run. Measured with immunoSEQ multiplex PCR; TCRdb has only the in-frame clones, and not every one. This table has around 2.5 million clones, 93% appearing once. The CDR3 has 13 amino acids. CDR1 SGHNT and CDR2 YYREEE come from the germline V gene (reference sequence). Trimming shortened V by 4 bases and J by 6 bases, and 14 bases separated the two germline ends. The data are from a study of shared clonotypes between healthy human individuals. The donors, all of them Caucasian adults, lived in Nashville, Tennessee. Whole-study findings and limits: The study's rarefaction showed incomplete sorted-subset sequencing despite large depth. Larger estimated richness was generally seen in naive subsets than in memory subsets.

This receptor was taken from a man younger than 35 in good health. Some clones in this sample may be carry-over from other donors' samples. V gene TRBV5-4 combines with J gene TRBJ2-7; weak D call: TRBD1 (7 bases). The specimen was naive CD4+ T cells from PBMCs. Subset indicated: CD45RA+ positively selected. The CDR3 protein is CASSLQGRREQYF. CDR3 coding DNA: TGTGCCAGCAGCCTACAGGGGAGGCGCGAGCAGTACTTC.